Listed here is a single T cell receptor beta chain. As yet, its antigen is unknown. The V end lost 6 bases, the J end lost 7 bases, and 7 bases lay between the germline ends. CDR3 length equals 11 residues. The V gene's germline CDR1 is MDHEN and CDR2 SYDVKM. This specimen comes from a study of T cells in narcolepsy. Study conclusions and caveats: Autoreactive clone sequences were missing from some blood memory CD4+ repertoires.

TCRdb's copy holds only in-frame clones and misses some; the assay was immunoSEQ multiplex PCR. This table has over 30,000 clones, 87% appearing once. Material for sequencing was CD45RA- memory CD4+ T cells from PBMCs. The receptor was derived from a human donor with narcolepsy. The chain links TRBV28 to TRBJ2-1; D may be TRBD1 (5 bases). The CDR3 sequence: CASSRTNEQFF. In DNA form, the CDR3 reads TGTGCCAGCAGCCGGACAAATGAGCAGTTCTTC.